Below are 25 T cell receptor beta chains sequenced from a single sample in a study of blood T cells in healthy people across ages. It was with a sample-barcoded 5' primer and a J-beta primer mix that a second PCR of about 6 to 11 cycles was run. TCRdb redid the calling of the 5' RACE reads with MiXCR, one entry per CDR3 protein. This table has 1.5 million to 2 million distinct CDR3 sequences, 39% appearing once. Specimen: blood. These receptors all come from a human donor in good health.

To note about this clonotype: The junction shows a germline mismatch at one end, possibly a read error. V gene TRBV4-1 combines with J gene TRBJ2-7; the D call may be TRBD1 or TRBD2 (5 bases each). CDR1 and CDR2 from the germline V gene are MGHRA and YSYEKL. The length of the CDR3 is 14 residues. CDR3 residues: CASSPEGRNYEEYF. DNA for the CDR3: TGCGCCAGCAGCCCCGAGGGACGGAACTACGAGGAGTACTTC.

The chain couples TRBV2 to TRBJ2-5; 8 nucleotides agree with TRBD2. CDR1 and CDR2 (germline): SNHLY, FYNNEI. The J segment lost 5 bases and the V segment lost 6 bases, leaving 14 bases of the junction unmatched. CDR3 length: 16 residues. Here the CDR3 DNA reads TGTGCCAGCAGCCCGGGGGGGCAAAGGGCGCGGGAGACCCAGTACTTC. Its protein product is CASSPGGQRARETQYF. Complete variable domain (other parts from reference TRBV2 and TRBJ2-5): EPEVTQTPSHQVTQMGQEVILRCVPISNHLYFYWYRQILGQKVEFLVSFYNNEISEKSEIFDDQFSVERPDGSNFTLKIRSTKLEDSAMYFCASSPGGQRARETQYFGPGTRLLVL.

The gene calls are TRBV4-2 and TRBJ1-2; D gene uncertain. Germline V CDR1 and CDR2: LGHNA, YNFKEQ. The CDR3 has 14 residues. The V end was cut by 0 bases, the J end by 8 bases, with 13 bases between. CDR3 in DNA: TGTGCCAGCAGCCAAGATGTGGGTCTACGGGGCTACACCTTC. Amino acid sequence: CASSQDVGLRGYTF.

As for this clonotype: At one end, the junction sequence differs from germline, possibly due to a read error. The chain links TRBV7-9 to TRBJ1-2, with 7 bases that match TRBD1. This CDR3 has 15 amino acids. In germline, CDR1 is SEHNR, CDR2 FQNEAQ (reference sequence). The DNA for the CDR3 is TGTGTCAGCAGCTTGCTACAGGGGACTAACTATGGCTACACCTTC. Its translation: CVSSLLQGTNYGYTF.

This clonotype was seen many times. The chain recombines TRBV7-9 with TRBJ2-5, with 7 positions matching TRBD1. This CDR3 comprises 15 residues. Germline V lookup: CDR1 SEHNR, CDR2 FQNEAQ (reference sequence). Trimming removed 7 bases from V and 2 bases from J; junction bases left unmatched: 10. CDR3 sequence: CASTRGGRGQETQYF. For the CDR3, the DNA is TGTGCCAGCACCCGTGGTGGCAGGGGGCAAGAGACCCAGTACTTC.

The sample holds many counts of this clonotype. V and J are TRBV4-1 and TRBJ2-3; D gene unclear. This CDR3 spans 12 amino acids. Trimming took 8 bases from V and 4 from J, leaving 10 bases between them. Germline loops: CDR1 MGHRA, CDR2 YSYEKL. The CDR3 region has the DNA TGCGCCAGCTCTGGGTACGCAGATACGCAGTATTTT. Translating it yields CASSGYADTQYF.

This chain links TRBV9 with TRBJ2-1; possible D gene TRBD2, 5 bases. Trimming took 4 bases from V and 7 from J, leaving 30 bases between them. The germline V gene encodes CDR1 SGDLS and CDR2 YYNGEE. The CDR3 has 19 amino acids. CDR3 nucleotide sequence: TGTGCCAGCAGCCGTGGTGCCCTACCGGGGTTTCAATCGGGGAATGAGCAGTTCTTC. It encodes CASSRGALPGFQSGNEQFF.

This clonotype came up many times. The chain has TRBV10-3 and TRBJ1-2, with a weak D call TRBD1 (5 bases). CDR3 size: 15 residues. The V gene lost 3 bases and the J gene lost 6 bases, with 17 bases spanning the gap. Germline CDR1 and CDR2: ENHRY and SYGVKD. The CDR3, as DNA: TGTGCCATCAGTGACTCGCTAGGGGAACCCCATGGCTACACCTTC. Its protein is CAISDSLGEPHGYTF.

This clonotype was seen a few times. The chain links TRBV9 to TRBJ2-4, with a weak D call TRBD1 (5 bases). V dropped 0 bases and J dropped 7 bases, with 11 bases sitting between them. This CDR3 is 14 amino acids long. Germline assignment: CDR1 SGDLS and CDR2 YYNGEE. The CDR3 loop reads CASSVGAGMNIQYF. The CDR3, as DNA: TGTGCCAGCAGCGTAGGGGCAGGGATGAACATTCAGTACTTC.

V and J are TRBV29-1 and TRBJ2-3, with 10 bases matching TRBD2. CDR1 is SQVTM and CDR2 is ANQGSEA in the germline V gene. This CDR3 comprises 15 residues. Trimming at V came to 6 bases and at J to 2 bases, leaving 8 bases not matched to a gene. The CDR3 DNA reads TGCAGCGTAATAGAAGCGGGGGGGATCACAGATACGCAGTATTTT. Amino acid sequence: CSVIEAGGITDTQYF.

The chain combines TRBV21-1 with TRBJ1-4. TRBV21-1 has pseudogene status. This CDR3 contains 14 residues. In DNA form, the CDR3 reads TGTGCCAGCAGCAAAATAAAAATACCAGTAAAACTGTTTTTT. The encoded protein is CASSKIKIPVKLFF.

In its sample, this clonotype was seen once. V and J are TRBV7-2 and TRBJ2-1; no clear D gene. The DNA end is more similar to TRBJ2-7, so the J call may be wrong. This CDR3 comprises 13 residues. Germline values: CDR1 SGHTA, CDR2 FQGNSA. CDR3 nucleotides: TGTGCCAGCAGCTTTGCGGAAGGTGGCGAGCAGTACTTC. Residues: CASSFAEGGEQYF.

The V and J genes are TRBV11-3 and TRBJ1-2; 7 nucleotides agree with TRBD1. V lost 0 bases and J lost 5; bases outside the gene matches: 6. CDR1 SGHNT and CDR2 YENEEA come from the germline V gene. The CDR3 sequence is 15 residues long. CDR3 protein: CASSLEGQTGYGYTF. The CDR3, as DNA: TGTGCCAGCAGCTTAGAGGGCCAGACAGGGTATGGCTACACCTTC.

This clonotype was observed a few times. The chain uses TRBV2 and TRBJ2-1; D gene unclear. Trimming left V 7 bases short and J 9 bases short, with 22 bases between. In germline, CDR1 is SNHLY, CDR2 FYNNEI. This CDR3 comprises 15 residues. The CDR3 DNA follows: TGTGCCAGCACACTACTACCTTCGACGCAATTTGAGCAGTTCTTC. It encodes CASTLLPSTQFEQFF.

As DNA, the CDR3 is TGTGCCAGCAGTAGACGACAGGCTGCCAATCAGCCCCAGCATTTT. It codes for CASSRRQAANQPQHF. The chain combines TRBV2 with TRBJ1-5, with a possible D match to TRBD1 (6 bases). Between the trimmed V and J ends, which lost 5 bases and 3 bases, there was a span of 14 bases. The CDR3 length is 15 residues. Germline V lookup: CDR1 SNHLY, CDR2 FYNNEI.

The CDR3 protein is CATSRDPGNTEAFF. The CDR3 nucleotides are TGTGCCACCAGCAGAGATCCAGGGAACACTGAAGCTTTCTTT. V gene TRBV15 combines with J gene TRBJ1-1; unclear D gene. Trimming shortened V by 0 bases and J by 1 base, and 6 bases separated the two germline ends. Germline CDR1 LNHNV, CDR2 YYDKDF (reference sequence). The CDR3 consists of 14 residues.

The CDR3 nucleotides read TGTGCCAGCAGCTGGGGGTACGGAGGCTACGAGCAGTACTTC. Translated, it gives CASSWGYGGYEQYF. The rearrangement links TRBV7-2 to TRBJ2-7; D is possibly TRBD1 or TRBD2 (5 bases each). V lost 4 bases to trimming and J lost 3 bases, with 13 bases between them. This CDR3 region has 14 residues. The germline gives CDR1 SGHTA, CDR2 FQGNSA.

This clonotype was observed a handful of times. This chain connects TRBV20-1 to TRBJ2-3; 11 positions agree with TRBD2. The trim removed 1 base at V and 4 bases at J, leaving 7 bases unmatched. Germline V lookup: CDR1 DFQATT, CDR2 SNEGSKA (reference sequence). CDR3 length equals 16 residues. The CDR3 nucleotides are TGCAGTGCTAGAGGTTCCACTAGCGGGGGTTCAGATACGCAGTATTTT. This sequence encodes CSARGSTSGGSDTQYF.

The J gene is TRBJ1-5, the V gene TRBV6-6; no clear D. The germline V and J ends were trimmed by 2 bases and 7 bases, with 15 bases remaining between them. The CDR3 runs to 15 residues. Germline lookup yields CDR1 MNHNY and CDR2 SVGAGI (reference sequence). CDR3 DNA sequence: TGTGCCAGCAGTTACGAGGGATGGGCAGGACAGCCCCAGCATTTT. This encodes CASSYEGWAGQPQHF.

This chain connects TRBV29-1 to TRBJ1-2; 9 bases are shared with TRBD1. Per germline, CDR1 SQVTM and CDR2 ANQGSEA. The CDR3 covers 14 residues. V was clipped by 3 bases and J by 7 bases; unmatched bases: 9. The CDR3 is CSVDGDRVWGGYTF. DNA for the CDR3: TGCAGCGTTGATGGGGACAGGGTTTGGGGTGGCTACACCTTC.

The rearrangement uses TRBV12-3 or TRBV12-4 and TRBJ2-1; D possibly corresponds to TRBD1 (5 bases). V was shortened by 5 bases and J by 13 bases, with 15 bases between the two germline ends. CDR3 length: 12 amino acids. This chain's CDR3 is CASSVGLETQFF. DNA of the CDR3: TGTGCCAGCAGTGTGGGGCTTGAGACCCAGTTCTTC.

Note on this clonotype: This may arise from a read error, as a much more abundant clone is one base away. The genes are TRBV4-2 and TRBJ2-1; 11 positions match TRBD2. CDR1 and CDR2 (germline): LGHNA, YNFKEQ. CDR3 length equals 16 residues. The V gene end was trimmed by 0 bases and the J gene end by 9 bases; junction bases not matched to a gene: 7. CDR3 nucleotides: TGTGCCAGCAGCCAAGATCTTAGCGGGGGGGCCGGTGAGCAGTTCTTC. Its protein is CASSQDLSGGAGEQFF.

This clonotype has just a few counts. V gene TRBV12-3 or TRBV12-4 combines with J gene TRBJ2-1, with D perhaps TRBD1 or TRBD2 (5 bases each). This CDR3 is built from 14 residues. Trimming removed 7 bases at V and 7 bases at J, with 17 bases between. DNA of the CDR3: TGTGCCAGCACCTCGGACACCAGAGGGAATGAGCAGTTCTTC. Protein product: CASTSDTRGNEQFF.

This chain uses TRBV7-9 with TRBJ2-3, with D possibly TRBD1 on 5 matching bases. V dropped 5 bases and J dropped 5 bases, with 17 bases sitting between them. CDR1 SEHNR and CDR2 FQNEAQ come from the germline V gene (reference sequence). CDR3 length: 15 amino acids. The CDR3 DNA reads TGTGCCAGCAGCCCAGTGGGCAGGGCAATAGATACGCAGTATTTT. Translating gives CASSPVGRAIDTQYF.

This clonotype was observed a handful of times. This chain connects TRBV5-5 to TRBJ2-4, with 7 positions matching TRBD1. The CDR3 runs 20 residues. Trimming cost V 0 bases and J 0 bases; bases outside gene matches: 15. Germline lookup yields CDR1 SGHKS and CDR2 YYEKEE (reference sequence). CDR3 loop: CASSLAGDSHQSQAKNIQYF. CDR3 bases: TGTGCCAGCAGCTTGGCCGGGGACAGTCATCAATCCCAAGCCAAAAACATTCAGTACTTC.